Sequencing of this T cell receptor (beta chain) was carried out in a study of tumor-infiltrating lymphocytes in primary liver carcinoma. About the study: All lesions had stage T1-T3 N0M0 and about 4 to 10 cm widths. Productive TCRbeta read yields ran from roughly 3.6 to 7.5 million per sample and were similar between tissues. Study-wide findings and caveats: Blood's top-250-clone fraction was significantly lower than that of tumors (p = 0.039).

This clonotype appeared a single time. Its specificity is unknown. One end of the junction is discordant with germline, which a read error may explain. Starting material of 400 to 600 ng total RNA yielded TCR beta cDNA via a constant-region primer. Construction of TCR beta libraries relied on three successive nested multiplex PCR rounds employing slightly modified ARM-PCR. Amplification in the first two PCR rounds was performed using TRBV1-TRBV30 forward primers and a C-beta reverse primer for 10 cycles each. A single record per CDR3 protein comes from TCRdb applying MiXCR to the multiplex PCR reads. In the table there are approximately 190,000 distinct CDR3 sequences, 70% to 90% of which are singletons. DNA and RNA were both co-extracted from roughly 18-30 mg of bulk tissue that had not been sorted. None of the patients had received treatment, and all had chronic HBV infection. The CDR3 covers 13 residues. The V gene's germline CDR1 is MNHNS and CDR2 SASEGT.

Sequences were obtained from tumor tissue from primary liver carcinoma. This TCR derives from a middle-aged man with primary liver carcinoma and hepatitis B virus infection. This chain links TRBV6-1 with TRBJ2-1; the match to TRBD2 covers 8 bases. The chain's CDR3 is CASREAGGNEQIF. The CDR3 DNA is TGTGCCAGCAGGGAGGCGGGAGGTAATGAGCAGATCTTC.